The 19 T cell receptor beta chains below all came from one sample that was sequenced in a study of blood T cell repertoires in COVID-19. The protocol was immunoSEQ multiplex PCR, while the TCRdb copy is restricted to in-frame clones and leaves out a portion. The data show 150,000 to 200,000 clones, 65% to 85% seen once. Sequencing used PBMCs or T cells enriched from blood (not recorded which). Receptors were obtained from a man between 65 and 79 years old who had been exposed to COVID-19.

This chain links TRBV7-9 with TRBJ1-5, with a tentative D call TRBD1 (6 bases). V dropped 3 bases and J dropped 8 bases, with 14 bases sitting between them. Germline V gene data show CDR1 as SEHNR and CDR2 as FQNEAQ (reference sequence). The CDR3 totals 14 residues. The DNA for the CDR3 is TGTGCCAGCAGCTTCGGGGGGCCCCTGGAGCCCCAGCATTTT. Residues: CASSFGGPLEPQHF.

The chain uses TRBV19 and TRBJ1-5; 8 nucleotides match TRBD1. Germline values: CDR1 LNHDA, CDR2 SQIVND (reference sequence). CDR3 size: 16 residues. J lost 6 bases, V lost 10 bases, and 17 bases had no gene match. The CDR3 region is CATTGTGYQGIQPQHF. For the CDR3, the DNA is TGTGCCACCACCGGGACAGGCTACCAGGGGATTCAGCCCCAGCATTTT.

The V gene is TRBV25-1, the J gene TRBJ1-1; 8 bases match TRBD1. Trimming took 1 base from V and 4 from J; bases not matched to a gene: 2. The CDR3 loop spans 14 amino acids. In germline, CDR1 is MGHDK, CDR2 SYGVNS. CDR3: CASSEFGQGTEAFF. CDR3 coding DNA: TGTGCCAGCAGTGAATTTGGACAGGGCACTGAAGCTTTCTTT.

V usage is TRBV5-4 and J usage is TRBJ2-1, with D perhaps matching TRBD2 (6 bases). The CDR3 covers 16 residues. CDR1 and CDR2 from the germline V gene are SGHNT and YYREEE (reference sequence). Trimming cost V 0 bases and J 0 bases, with 10 bases left between them. This CDR3 is CASSLGGGASYNEQFF. The CDR3 DNA reads TGTGCCAGCAGCTTGGGCGGCGGGGCCTCCTACAATGAGCAGTTCTTC.

The rearrangement links TRBV15 to TRBJ1-5; D not resolved. Trimming shortened V by 0 bases and J by 7 bases, and 13 bases separated the two germline ends. The CDR3 runs 15 residues. Germline CDR1 and CDR2: LNHNV and YYDKDF (reference sequence). The CDR3 here is CATSRDGQDLQPQHF. The CDR3 coding sequence is TGTGCCACCAGCAGAGATGGGCAGGATTTACAGCCCCAGCATTTT.

The chain combines TRBV12-3 or TRBV12-4 with TRBJ2-7; TRBD1 matches 8 bases. V dropped 6 bases and J dropped 6; count of bases not matched to a gene: 7. This CDR3 is built from 13 residues. CDR3 DNA sequence: TGTGCCAGCAGGACCGGGACAGGTGGCGAGCAGTACTTC. Its protein product is CASRTGTGGEQYF.

V usage is TRBV7-2 and J usage is TRBJ2-7; 7 nucleotides match TRBD2. This CDR3 comprises 15 residues. J lost 3 bases, V lost 1 base, and 6 bases had no gene match. CDR1 and CDR2 from the germline V gene are SGHTA and FQGNSA. Written as DNA, the CDR3 is TGTGCCAGCAGCTTAGGAGGAAGCGGGGTCTACGAGCAGTACTTC. Amino acid sequence: CASSLGGSGVYEQYF.

The V and J genes are TRBV7-2 and TRBJ2-7; 9 positions match TRBD1. The ends lost 3 bases at V and 2 bases at J; junction bases unmatched: 5. The germline CDR1 and CDR2 sequences are SGHTA and FQGNSA. This CDR3 region has 15 residues. The CDR3 is CASSFGQGWTYEQYF. CDR3 nucleotides: TGTGCCAGCAGCTTCGGACAGGGGTGGACCTACGAGCAGTACTTC.

V gene TRBV18 combines with J gene TRBJ1-4, with 8 bases matching TRBD1. V trimming: 3 bases; J trimming: 8 bases; junction bases outside the gene matches: 5. From germline, CDR1 is KGHSH and CDR2 LQKENI. The CDR3 length is 14 residues. The CDR3 is CASSPGQETEKLFF. CDR3 DNA sequence: TGTGCCAGCTCACCGGGACAGGAAACCGAAAAACTGTTTTTT. Full variable domain (remainder filled in from reference TRBV18 and TRBJ1-4): NAGVMQNPRHLVRRRGQEARLRCSPMKGHSHVYWYRQLPEEGLKFMVYLQKENIIDESGMPKERFSAEFPKEGPSILRIQQVVRGDSAAYFCASSPGQETEKLFFGSGTQLSVL.

This chain joins TRBV19 and TRBJ1-2, with 7 bases aligning to TRBD1. This CDR3 region has 13 residues. The germline CDR1 and CDR2 sequences are LNHDA and SQIVND (reference sequence). V shed 6 bases, J shed 6 bases, and the junction held 7 bases outside the gene matches. The CDR3 bases are TGTGCCAGTAGCCCCACAGGGGCGCATGGCTACACCTTC. Its protein product is CASSPTGAHGYTF.

This chain joins TRBV3-1 (or the pseudogene TRBV3-2) and TRBJ2-7; 9 bases map to TRBD1. CDR1 is LGHDT, CDR2 YNNKEL, per germline (reference sequence). The V and J ends lost 0 bases and 5 bases, in that order; junction bases with no gene match: 11. This CDR3 has 17 amino acids. The CDR3 here is CASSQDQGDRDPDEQYF. CDR3 nucleotides: TGTGCCAGCAGCCAAGATCAAGGGGACAGGGACCCGGACGAGCAGTACTTC.

V gene TRBV19 combines with J gene TRBJ1-6; D gene unclear. This CDR3 region has 17 residues. V lost 1 base to trimming and J lost 10 bases, with 20 bases between them. CDR1 and CDR2 (germline): LNHDA, SQIVND (reference sequence). In nucleotides, the CDR3 is TGTGCCAGTAGTATAGGCGGACGCGGAGGAGGAGGATCACCCCTCCACTTT. This codes for CASSIGGRGGGGSPLHF.

The V gene is TRBV5-1, the J gene TRBJ2-3; D might be TRBD2 (5 bases). Germline-derived CDR1 and CDR2 are SGHRS and YFSETQ. V gave up 3 bases and J gave up 4 bases, with 12 bases separating them. CDR3 size: 14 residues. CDR3 in amino acids: CASSYKVDSDTQYF. DNA for the CDR3: TGCGCCAGCAGCTACAAAGTGGACTCAGATACGCAGTATTTT.

The table lists this clone with a few counts. The V and J genes are TRBV2 and TRBJ1-4; perhaps TRBD1 as D (5 bases). Looked up from germline, CDR1 is SNHLY and CDR2 is FYNNEI. The CDR3 is made up of 12 amino acids. The V and J ends lost 6 bases and 7 bases respectively, with 9 bases between them. The CDR3 protein is CASRGGSEKLFF. The CDR3 DNA follows: TGTGCCAGCAGGGGGGGTAGTGAAAAACTGTTTTTT.

The chain recombines TRBV9 with TRBJ2-3, with a tentative D call TRBD2 (5 bases). CDR3 length: 16 residues. The germline V and J ends were trimmed by 0 bases and 0 bases, with 11 bases remaining between them. Per germline, CDR1 SGDLS and CDR2 YYNGEE. The chain's CDR3 is CASSVDEGASTDTQYF. DNA for the CDR3: TGTGCCAGCAGCGTAGACGAGGGAGCTAGCACAGATACGCAGTATTTT.

This chain links TRBV7-2 with TRBJ2-4; 8 nucleotides agree with TRBD2. V lost 1 base and J lost 8; bases outside the gene matches: 7. CDR1 and CDR2 (germline): SGHTA, FQGNSA. There are 15 residues in the CDR3. The DNA of the CDR3 is TGTGCCAGCAGCTTAGTGGGCCGGGGGGGAGACATTCAGTACTTC. This gives the protein CASSLVGRGGDIQYF.

This chain joins TRBV4-3 and TRBJ2-1; 13 bases are shared with TRBD2. V lost 4 bases and J lost 7; bases outside the gene matches: 7. The germline V gene encodes CDR1 LGHNA and CDR2 YSLEER. The CDR3 extends over 16 amino acids. The CDR3 spells CASSPIGTSGKNEQFF. CDR3 nucleotide sequence: TGCGCCAGCAGCCCGATTGGGACTAGCGGGAAGAATGAGCAGTTCTTC.

V gene TRBV3-1 (or the pseudogene TRBV3-2) combines with J gene TRBJ2-3; no definite D call. Trimming shortened V by 2 bases and J by 2 bases, and 2 bases separated the two germline ends. Per the germline V gene, CDR1 is LGHDT and CDR2 is YNNKEL (reference sequence). The CDR3 runs 12 residues. The CDR3: CASSQLTDTQYF. CDR3 coding DNA: TGTGCCAGCAGCCAACTCACAGATACGCAGTATTTT.

The rearrangement joins TRBV5-1 to TRBJ1-5, with a possible D match to TRBD1 (6 bases). This CDR3 is built from 15 residues. CDR1 is SGHRS, CDR2 YFSETQ, per germline. V was pared by 0 bases and J by 0 bases, with 7 bases between. The CDR3, as DNA: TGCGCCAGCAGCTTGGTGACAGGTAGCAATCAGCCCCAGCATTTT. Protein product: CASSLVTGSNQPQHF.